This passage covers 30 T cell receptor beta chains from one sample sequenced in a study of blood T cell repertoires in COVID-19. The repertoire was sequenced with immunoSEQ multiplex PCR; TCRdb's copy has only in-frame clones and lacks some. The sample shows 84,000 or so clones, around 88% of them seen only once. Sequencing input: peripheral blood. All receptors derive from a man between 60 and 75 years old with acute or convalescent COVID-19.

The V call is TRBV4-3, the J call TRBJ2-3; the D is unclear. The CDR3 sequence is 15 residues long. Germline CDR1 reads LGHNA; CDR2 reads YSLEER. V lost 0 bases, J lost 0 bases, and 7 bases lay in between. The CDR3 is CASSQEGGSTDTQYF. The CDR3 DNA follows: TGCGCCAGCAGCCAAGAAGGCGGTAGCACAGATACGCAGTATTTT.

J is TRBJ1-1 and V is TRBV25-1, with D hard to call. From germline, CDR1 is MGHDK and CDR2 SYGVNS. The CDR3 is made up of 16 amino acids. The ends were cut back, 1 base at V and 0 bases at J, with 12 bases in the middle. The CDR3 DNA reads as TGTGCCAGCAGTGAATCTTCGGTCTTTATGAACACTGAAGCTTTCTTT. Amino acid sequence: CASSESSVFMNTEAFF.

V gene TRBV5-6 combines with J gene TRBJ1-3; maybe TRBD1 (6 bases). Germline V gene sequence: CDR1 SGHDT, CDR2 YYEEEE. This CDR3 region has 15 residues. Deletions cut 4 bases from V and 2 bases from J, with 13 bases between. CDR3 sequence: CASSVNRAAGNTIYF. The CDR3 DNA is TGTGCCAGCAGCGTGAACAGGGCCGCTGGAAACACCATATATTTT.

This sequence joins TRBV9 and TRBJ2-5, with 9 bases matching TRBD2. Trimming took 4 bases from V and 5 from J; bases not matched to a gene: 12. The germline V gene has CDR1 SGDLS and CDR2 YYNGEE. This CDR3 has 16 amino acids. The CDR3 DNA sequence: TGTGCCAGCAGCCCTCCGCGAGCGGGGGGCGCCGAGACCCAGTACTTC. Protein: CASSPPRAGGAETQYF.

The chain is built from TRBV5-1 and TRBJ2-7; 7 bases match TRBD2. J gave up 0 bases and V 3 bases, and 6 bases lay outside the gene matches. The germline gives CDR1 SGHRS, CDR2 YFSETQ. The CDR3 runs to 15 residues. The CDR3 nucleotides read TGCGCCAGCAGCTGGGGGGAGGGGTCCTCCTACGAGCAGTACTTC. It yields the protein CASSWGEGSSYEQYF.

This clone has only one observation. The V gene is TRBV18, the J gene TRBJ1-2, with TRBD1 as a possible D gene (5 bases). CDR3 size: 17 residues. V gave up 6 bases and J gave up 2 bases, with 22 bases separating them. Germline CDR1 and CDR2: KGHSH and LQKENI. CDR3 nucleotides: TGTGCCAGCTCTCCGGGACGCTCCGGCGGGGACAACTATGGCTACACCTTC. It translates to CASSPGRSGGDNYGYTF.

The chain joins TRBV11-2 to TRBJ1-5, with unresolved D. The germline V and J ends were trimmed by 1 base and 0 bases, with 4 bases remaining between them. CDR3 length equals 14 residues. Per the germline V gene, CDR1 is SGHAT and CDR2 is FQNNGV. CDR3 protein: CASSLGYSNQPQHF. The DNA for the CDR3 is TGTGCCAGCAGCTTAGGTTATAGCAATCAGCCCCAGCATTTT.

This clone was seen once. The chain combines TRBV12-3 or TRBV12-4 with TRBJ1-1, with D tentatively TRBD1 (5 bases). Trimming shortened V by 6 bases and J by 8 bases, and 16 bases separated the two germline ends. The CDR3 contains 13 residues. The CDR3 protein is CASRHTGAGEAFF. The CDR3, as DNA: TGTGCCAGCAGACACACCGGGGCGGGGGAAGCTTTCTTT.

CDR3: CAWAGVNGELFF. CDR3 bases: TGTGCCTGGGCTGGAGTGAACGGGGAGCTGTTTTTT. This chain connects TRBV30 to TRBJ2-2, with D unresolved. CDR1 and CDR2 (germline): GTSNPN, SVGIG (reference sequence). CDR3 length equals 12 residues. Trimming shortened V by 5 bases and J by 7 bases, and 11 bases separated the two germline ends.

The gene calls are TRBV3-1 (or the pseudogene TRBV3-2) and TRBJ2-1, with D possibly being TRBD1 (7 bases). Trimming removed 0 bases at V and 0 bases at J, with 9 bases between. Per germline, CDR1 LGHDT and CDR2 YNNKEL (reference sequence). The CDR3 has 16 amino acids. CDR3 sequence: CASSQDQGGSYNEQFF. DNA of the CDR3: TGTGCCAGCAGCCAAGACCAGGGGGGCTCCTACAATGAGCAGTTCTTC.

The chain couples TRBV6-5 to TRBJ2-1, with TRBD1 identical over 8 bases. The CDR3 extends over 13 amino acids. V gave up 6 bases and J gave up 8 bases; unmatched junction bases: 6. Per the germline V gene, CDR1 is MNHEY and CDR2 is SVGAGI. CDR3 residues: CASRRLTGDEQFF. In nucleotides, the CDR3 is TGTGCCAGCAGGAGGCTGACAGGGGATGAGCAGTTCTTC.

The chain recombines TRBV5-1 with TRBJ1-4, with 7 bases matching TRBD1. V lost 0 bases and J lost 5; bases outside the gene matches: 4. Germline CDR1 SGHRS, CDR2 YFSETQ. The CDR3 runs 15 residues. The CDR3: CASSLGSGGNEKLFF. The CDR3 nucleotides are TGCGCCAGCAGCTTGGGGTCAGGGGGGAATGAAAAACTGTTTTTT.

The CDR3 region has the DNA TGTGCCAGCAGTAGGGGGACCCGGGACACTGAAGCTTTCTTT. It translates to CASSRGTRDTEAFF. The genes are TRBV2 and TRBJ1-1; D is perhaps TRBD1 (6 bases). Trimming shortened V by 5 bases and J by 3 bases, and 13 bases separated the two germline ends. Germline V CDR1 and CDR2: SNHLY, FYNNEI. This CDR3 has 14 amino acids. Full variable domain (outside the CDR3, taken from reference TRBV2 and TRBJ1-1): EPEVTQTPSHQVTQMGQEVILRCVPISNHLYFYWYRQILGQKVEFLVSFYNNEISEKSEIFDDQFSVERPDGSNFTLKIRSTKLEDSAMYFCASSRGTRDTEAFFGQGTRLTVV.

This clone was picked up one time. V usage is TRBV10-3 and J usage is TRBJ1-5; 8 bases match TRBD1. V was clipped by 6 bases and J by 4 bases; unmatched bases: 8. From germline, CDR1 is ENHRY and CDR2 SYGVKD. The length of the CDR3 is 15 residues. DNA of the CDR3: TGTGCCATCAGCTCAGGACAGGGAGGTAATCAGCCCCAGCATTTT. Protein: CAISSGQGGNQPQHF.

The CDR3 region has the DNA TGTGCCAGCAGCTTGCAAACTGAAGCTTTCTTT. Translation: CASSLQTEAFF. V usage is TRBV5-5 and J usage is TRBJ1-1; D remains unclear. Germline V gene sequence: CDR1 SGHKS, CDR2 YYEKEE (reference sequence). V lost 1 base and J lost 5, with 3 bases in between. The CDR3 sequence is 11 residues long. The variable domain in full, completed from reference TRBV5-5 and TRBJ1-1, reads DAGVTQSPTHLIKTRGQQVTLRCSPISGHKSVSWYQQVLGQGPQFIFQYYEKEERGRGNFPDRFSARQFPNYSSELNVNALLLGDSALYLCASSLQTEAFFGQGTRLTVV.

The V gene is TRBV5-6, the J gene TRBJ1-6; 10 nucleotides match TRBD1. The CDR3 has 15 residues. The trim removed 4 bases at V and 8 bases at J, leaving 6 bases unmatched. Germline loops: CDR1 SGHDT, CDR2 YYEEEE. CDR3 protein: CASSRGQGMDSPLHF. The CDR3 DNA is TGTGCCAGCAGCCGGGGACAGGGGATGGATTCACCCCTCCACTTT.

The chain couples TRBV25-1 to TRBJ1-4; maybe TRBD1 (6 bases). This CDR3 spans 15 amino acids. V shed 1 base and J shed 1 base, with 7 bases lying between them. CDR1 is MGHDK and CDR2 is SYGVNS in the germline V gene. The CDR3 protein is CASSELDRTNEKLFF. The CDR3 bases are TGTGCCAGCAGTGAATTGGACAGAACTAATGAAAAACTGTTTTTT. Full variable domain (rest looked up from reference TRBV25-1 and TRBJ1-4): EADIYQTPRYLVIGTGKKITLECSQTMGHDKMYWYQQDPGMELHLIHYSYGVNSTEKGDLSSESTVSRIRTEHFPLTLESARPSHTSQYLCASSELDRTNEKLFFGSGTQLSVL.

This chain links TRBV6-4 with TRBJ1-2; D gene ambiguous. This CDR3 spans 14 amino acids. Germline assignment: CDR1 MRHNA and CDR2 SNTAGT. V was clipped by 6 bases and J by 10 bases, with 21 bases between them. CDR3 bases: TGTGCCAGCAGCCAAACTAGGAACACCGTAGACTACACCTTC. It translates to CASSQTRNTVDYTF.

The chain employs TRBV6-1 and TRBJ1-5; TRBD1 might be the D (5 bases). The CDR3 contains 16 residues. Germline V gene lookup returns CDR1 MNHNS and CDR2 SASEGT. V was clipped by 0 bases and J by 11 bases, with 20 bases between them. The CDR3 nucleotides are TGTGCCAGCAGTGAAGCGCGGGGGTGGCCCTCGACGGCCCAGCATTTT. This encodes CASSEARGWPSTAQHF.

The chain joins TRBV7-8 to TRBJ1-1; possible D gene TRBD1, 6 bases. V dropped 5 bases and J dropped 4 bases, with 17 bases sitting between them. In germline, CDR1 is SGHVS, CDR2 FQNEAQ. The CDR3 totals 15 residues. The CDR3 sequence is CASSAGDRFSTEAFF. The CDR3 DNA sequence: TGTGCCAGCAGCGCAGGGGACCGCTTCTCCACTGAAGCTTTCTTT.

V gene TRBV9 combines with J gene TRBJ1-2; possible D gene TRBD1, 6 bases. This CDR3 comprises 15 residues. CDR1 and CDR2 from the germline V gene are SGDLS and YYNGEE. The V and J ends lost 5 bases and 8 bases respectively, with 22 bases between them. The CDR3 sequence: CASSRRPGAVEGYTF. CDR3 sequence (DNA): TGTGCCAGCAGTCGGCGTCCAGGGGCGGTGGAGGGCTACACCTTC.

This clone was found a few times. The sample holds other DNA sequences that translate to the same CDR3. The chain has TRBV18 and TRBJ2-2; no firm D call. The germline V gene has CDR1 KGHSH and CDR2 LQKENI. The length of the CDR3 is 19 residues. Trimming pared 2 bases from V and 1 base from J, leaving 20 bases between. The DNA for the CDR3 is TGTGCCAGCTCACCAGTAACTCCTGCGGCGCGCAGGAACACCGGGGAGCTGTTTTTT. It codes for CASSPVTPAARRNTGELFF.

This chain joins TRBV6-6 and TRBJ1-6, with D unclear. The CDR3 contains 14 residues. V lost 4 bases and J lost 6, with 10 bases in between. Looked up from germline, CDR1 is MNHNY and CDR2 is SVGAGI (reference sequence). CDR3 sequence reads: CASSWARLNSPLHF. The DNA for the CDR3 is TGTGCCAGCAGTTGGGCCAGGCTTAATTCACCCCTCCACTTT.

V is TRBV21-1 and J is TRBJ1-1; the table assigns TRBD1, which was not confirmed against the DNA. TRBV21-1 is classified as a pseudogene. The CDR3 length is 12 residues. CDR3 loop: CASSDRTHKAFF. The CDR3 nucleotides read TGTGCCAGCAGCGATCGGACACATAAAGCTTTCTTT.

J is TRBJ2-1 and V is TRBV14; tentative D call: TRBD1 (5 bases). CDR1 SGHDN and CDR2 FVKESK come from the germline V gene. Between the trimmed V and J ends, which lost 0 bases and 6 bases, there was a span of 15 bases. CDR3 length equals 16 residues. The CDR3 DNA follows: TGTGCCAGCAGCCAAGAATCGTGGGGCTGGGTCAATGAGCAGTTCTTC. Its translation: CASSQESWGWVNEQFF. The full variable domain, its missing parts supplied by reference TRBV14 and TRBJ2-1, is EAGVTQFPSHSVIEKGQTVTLRCDPISGHDNLYWYRRVMGKEIKFLLHFVKESKQDESGMPNNRFLAERTGGTYSTLKVQPAELEDSGVYFCASSQESWGWVNEQFFGPGTRLTVL.

This chain connects TRBV19 to TRBJ1-4; a possible D gene is TRBD1 (5 bases). The germline CDR1 and CDR2 sequences are LNHDA and SQIVND (reference sequence). The length of the CDR3 is 15 residues. V lost 6 bases and J 4 bases, leaving 15 bases between the germline ends. DNA for the CDR3: TGTGCCAGTAGACCCAATCTGGGGCTTAATGAAAAACTGTTTTTT. Amino acid sequence: CASRPNLGLNEKLFF.

The gene calls are TRBV5-4 and TRBJ1-2, with D maybe TRBD1 (5 bases). The CDR3 totals 14 residues. Deletions cut 3 bases from V and 2 bases from J, with 11 bases between. CDR1 and CDR2 from the germline V gene are SGHNT and YYREEE (reference sequence). The DNA for the CDR3 is TGTGCCAGCAGCTCCGGGGGGGGGAACTATGGCTACACCTTC. Translation: CASSSGGGNYGYTF.

V gene TRBV7-9 combines with J gene TRBJ2-3; TRBD2 matches 8 bases. CDR1 is SEHNR and CDR2 is FQNEAQ in the germline V gene (reference sequence). With V trimmed by 5 bases and J by 0 bases, 7 bases remained unmatched. CDR3 length equals 16 residues. The CDR3 reads CASSRGGPLSTDTQYF. The CDR3 DNA sequence: TGTGCCAGCAGCCGGGGGGGCCCTCTGAGCACAGATACGCAGTATTTT.

The chain uses TRBV25-1 and TRBJ2-1, with a weak D call TRBD2 (6 bases). The length of the CDR3 is 15 residues. The germline CDR1 and CDR2 sequences are MGHDK and SYGVNS. Trimming stripped 2 bases from V and 3 bases from J, with 11 bases between. The CDR3 spells CASSEAGTFYNEQFF. CDR3 coding DNA: TGTGCCAGCAGTGAAGCCGGGACTTTCTACAATGAGCAGTTCTTC.

The V and J genes are TRBV5-8 and TRBJ1-2, with 9 bases aligning to TRBD1. The V segment lost 1 base and the J segment 2 bases; nucleotides outside the gene matches: 6. CDR3 length: 16 amino acids. Germline V gives CDR1 SGHTS, CDR2 YDEGEE. The CDR3 bases are TGTGCCAGCAGCTTGCCCGGGACAGGGAGGAACTATGGCTACACCTTC. Translating it yields CASSLPGTGRNYGYTF.